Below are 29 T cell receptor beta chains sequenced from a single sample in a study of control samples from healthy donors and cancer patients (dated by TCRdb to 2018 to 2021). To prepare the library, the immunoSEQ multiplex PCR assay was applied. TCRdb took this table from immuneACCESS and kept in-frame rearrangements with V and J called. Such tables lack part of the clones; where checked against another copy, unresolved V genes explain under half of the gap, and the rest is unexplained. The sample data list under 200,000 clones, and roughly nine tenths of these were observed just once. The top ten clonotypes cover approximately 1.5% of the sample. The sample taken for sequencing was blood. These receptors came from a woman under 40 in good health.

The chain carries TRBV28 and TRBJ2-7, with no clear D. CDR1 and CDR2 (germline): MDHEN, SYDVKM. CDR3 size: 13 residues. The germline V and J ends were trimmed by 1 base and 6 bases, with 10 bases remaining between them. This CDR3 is CASSLYSSPEQYF. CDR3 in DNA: TGTGCCAGCAGTTTATATTCGAGCCCCGAGCAGTACTTC.

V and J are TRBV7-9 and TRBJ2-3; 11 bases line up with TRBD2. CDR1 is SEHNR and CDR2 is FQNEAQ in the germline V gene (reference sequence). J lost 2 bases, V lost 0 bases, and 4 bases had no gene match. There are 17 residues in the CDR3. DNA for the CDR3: TGTGCCAGCAGCTTAGCACTAGCGGGGGACCCCACAGATACGCAGTATTTT. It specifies CASSLALAGDPTDTQYF. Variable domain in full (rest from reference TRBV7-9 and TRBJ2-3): DTGVSQNPRHKITKRGQNVTFRCDPISEHNRLYWYRQTLGQGPEFLTYFQNEAQLEKSRLLSDRFSAERPKGSFSTLEIQRTEQGDSAMYLCASSLALAGDPTDTQYFGPGTRLTVL.

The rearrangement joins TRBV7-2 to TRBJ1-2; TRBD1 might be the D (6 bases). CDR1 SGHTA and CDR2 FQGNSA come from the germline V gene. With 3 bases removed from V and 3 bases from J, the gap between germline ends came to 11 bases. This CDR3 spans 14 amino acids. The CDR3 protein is CASSFAAGDYGYTF. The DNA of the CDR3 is TGTGCCAGCAGCTTCGCGGCAGGGGACTATGGCTACACCTTC.

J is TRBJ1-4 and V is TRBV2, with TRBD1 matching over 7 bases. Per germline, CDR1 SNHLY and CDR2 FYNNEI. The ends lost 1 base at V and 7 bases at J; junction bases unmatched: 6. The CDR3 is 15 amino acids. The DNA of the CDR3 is TGTGCCAGCAGTGAAGGTGACAGGGTTGGTGAAAAACTGTTTTTT. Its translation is CASSEGDRVGEKLFF. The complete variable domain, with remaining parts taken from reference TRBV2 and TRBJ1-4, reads EPEVTQTPSHQVTQMGQEVILRCVPISNHLYFYWYRQILGQKVEFLVSFYNNEISEKSEIFDDQFSVERPDGSNFTLKIRSTKLEDSAMYFCASSEGDRVGEKLFFGSGTQLSVL.

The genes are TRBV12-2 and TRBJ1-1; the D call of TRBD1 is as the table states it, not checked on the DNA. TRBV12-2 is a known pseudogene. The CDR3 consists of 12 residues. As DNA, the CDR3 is TGTGCAAGTCGAACAGGAAACACTGAAGCTTTCTTT. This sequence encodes CASRTGNTEAFF.

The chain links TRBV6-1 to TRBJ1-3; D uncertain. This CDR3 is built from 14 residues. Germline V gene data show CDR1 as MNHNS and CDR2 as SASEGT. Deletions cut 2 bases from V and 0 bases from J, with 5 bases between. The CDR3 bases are TGTGCCAGCAGTGAATCGGGCTCTGGAAACACCATATATTTT. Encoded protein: CASSESGSGNTIYF.

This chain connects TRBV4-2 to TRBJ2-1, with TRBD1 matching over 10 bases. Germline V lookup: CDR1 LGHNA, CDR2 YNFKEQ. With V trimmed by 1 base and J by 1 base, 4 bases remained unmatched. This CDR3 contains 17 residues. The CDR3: CASSQVGTGVSYNEQFF. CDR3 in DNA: TGTGCCAGCAGCCAAGTCGGGACAGGGGTATCCTACAATGAGCAGTTCTTC.

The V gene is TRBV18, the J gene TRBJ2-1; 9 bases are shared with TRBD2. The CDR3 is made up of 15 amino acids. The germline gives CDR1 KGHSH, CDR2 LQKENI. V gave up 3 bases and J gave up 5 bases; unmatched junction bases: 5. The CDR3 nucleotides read TGTGCCAGCTCACCCAATAGCGGGAGCGACAATGAGCAGTTCTTC. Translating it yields CASSPNSGSDNEQFF. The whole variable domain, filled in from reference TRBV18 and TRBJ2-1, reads NAGVMQNPRHLVRRRGQEARLRCSPMKGHSHVYWYRQLPEEGLKFMVYLQKENIIDESGMPKERFSAEFPKEGPSILRIQQVVRGDSAAYFCASSPNSGSDNEQFFGPGTRLTVL.

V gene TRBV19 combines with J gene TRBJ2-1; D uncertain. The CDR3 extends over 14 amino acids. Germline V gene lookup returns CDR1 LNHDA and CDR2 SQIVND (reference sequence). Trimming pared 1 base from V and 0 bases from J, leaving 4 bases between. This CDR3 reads CASSIAGSYNEQFF. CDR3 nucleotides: TGTGCCAGTAGTATAGCGGGCTCCTACAATGAGCAGTTCTTC.

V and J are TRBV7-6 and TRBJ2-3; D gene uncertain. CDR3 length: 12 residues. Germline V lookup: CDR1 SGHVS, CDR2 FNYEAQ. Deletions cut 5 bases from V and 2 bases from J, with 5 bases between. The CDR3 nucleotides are TGTGCCAGCAGCATTAACACAGATACGCAGTATTTT. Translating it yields CASSINTDTQYF.

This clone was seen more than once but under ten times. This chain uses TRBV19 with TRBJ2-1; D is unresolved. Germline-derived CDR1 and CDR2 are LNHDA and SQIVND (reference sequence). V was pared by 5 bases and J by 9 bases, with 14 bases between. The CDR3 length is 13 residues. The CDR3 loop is CASSEMTPGEQFF. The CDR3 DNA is TGTGCCAGTAGTGAGATGACTCCAGGTGAGCAGTTCTTC.

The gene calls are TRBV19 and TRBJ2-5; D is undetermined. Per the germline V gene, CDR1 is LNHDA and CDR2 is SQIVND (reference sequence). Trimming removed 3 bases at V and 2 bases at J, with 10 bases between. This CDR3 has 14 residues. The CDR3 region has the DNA TGTGCCAGTAGTATCTATGGGGAACAAGAGACCCAGTACTTC. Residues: CASSIYGEQETQYF.

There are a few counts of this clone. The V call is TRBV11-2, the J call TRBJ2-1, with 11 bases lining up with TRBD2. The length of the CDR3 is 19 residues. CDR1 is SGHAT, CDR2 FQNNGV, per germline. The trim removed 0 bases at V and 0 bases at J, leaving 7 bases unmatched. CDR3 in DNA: TGTGCCAGCAGCTTAGATAGTTCTAGCGGGAGGTTCTCCTACAATGAGCAGTTCTTC. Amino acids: CASSLDSSSGRFSYNEQFF.

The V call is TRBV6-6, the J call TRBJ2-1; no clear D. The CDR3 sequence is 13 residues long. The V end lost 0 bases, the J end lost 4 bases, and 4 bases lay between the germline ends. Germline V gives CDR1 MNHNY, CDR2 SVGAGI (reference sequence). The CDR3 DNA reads TGTGCCAGCAGTTACTCGGGTTACAATGAGCAGTTCTTC. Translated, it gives CASSYSGYNEQFF.

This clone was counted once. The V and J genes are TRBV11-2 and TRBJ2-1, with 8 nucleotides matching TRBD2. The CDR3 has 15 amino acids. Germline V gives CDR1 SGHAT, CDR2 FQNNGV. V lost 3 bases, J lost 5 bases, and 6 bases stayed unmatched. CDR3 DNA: TGTGCCAGCAGCTTCGGGCTAGCGGGTCACAATGAGCAGTTCTTC. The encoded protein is CASSFGLAGHNEQFF. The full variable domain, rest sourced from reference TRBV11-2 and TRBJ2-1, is EAGVAQSPRYKIIEKRQSVAFWCNPISGHATLYWYQQILGQGPKLLIQFQNNGVVDDSQLPKDRFSAERLKGVDSTLKIQPAKLEDSAVYLCASSFGLAGHNEQFFGPGTRLTVL.

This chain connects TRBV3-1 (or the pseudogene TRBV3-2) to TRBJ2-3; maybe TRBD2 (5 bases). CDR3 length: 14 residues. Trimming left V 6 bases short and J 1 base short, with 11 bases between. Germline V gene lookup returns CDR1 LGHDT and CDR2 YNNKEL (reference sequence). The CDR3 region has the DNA TGTGCCAGCAGACTAGGAGGTGGCACAGATACGCAGTATTTT. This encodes CASRLGGGTDTQYF.

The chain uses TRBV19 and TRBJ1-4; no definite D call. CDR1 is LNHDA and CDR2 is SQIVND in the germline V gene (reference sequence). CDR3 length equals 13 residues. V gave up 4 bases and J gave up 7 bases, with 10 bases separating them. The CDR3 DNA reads TGTGCCAGTAGTACGGTGGTACGTGAAAAACTGTTTTTT. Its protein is CASSTVVREKLFF.

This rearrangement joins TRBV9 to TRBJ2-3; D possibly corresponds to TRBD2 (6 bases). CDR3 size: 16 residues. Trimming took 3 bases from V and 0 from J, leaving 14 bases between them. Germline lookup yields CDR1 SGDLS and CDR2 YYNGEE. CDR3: CASSERLGTSTDTQYF. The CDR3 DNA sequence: TGTGCCAGCAGCGAGCGGCTGGGGACTAGCACAGATACGCAGTATTTT.

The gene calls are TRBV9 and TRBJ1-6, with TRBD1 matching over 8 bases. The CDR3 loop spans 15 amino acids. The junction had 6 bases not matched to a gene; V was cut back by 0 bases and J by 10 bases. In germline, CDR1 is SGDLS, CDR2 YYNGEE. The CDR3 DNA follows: TGTGCCAGCAGCGTAGGAGACAGGGGATTATCACCCCTCCACTTT. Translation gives CASSVGDRGLSPLHF.

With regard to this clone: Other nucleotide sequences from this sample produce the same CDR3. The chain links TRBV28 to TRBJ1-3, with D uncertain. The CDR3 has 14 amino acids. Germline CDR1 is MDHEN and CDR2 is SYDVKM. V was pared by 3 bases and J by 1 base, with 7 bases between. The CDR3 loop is CASSFGVSGNTIYF. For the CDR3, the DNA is TGTGCCAGCAGTTTCGGGGTTTCTGGAAACACCATATATTTT.

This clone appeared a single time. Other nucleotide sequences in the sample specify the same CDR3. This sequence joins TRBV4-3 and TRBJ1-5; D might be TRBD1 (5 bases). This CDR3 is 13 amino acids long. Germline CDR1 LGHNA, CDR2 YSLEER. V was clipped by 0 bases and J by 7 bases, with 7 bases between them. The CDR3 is CASSQDRAQPQHF. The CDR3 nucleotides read TGCGCCAGCAGCCAAGACAGGGCGCAGCCCCAGCATTTT.

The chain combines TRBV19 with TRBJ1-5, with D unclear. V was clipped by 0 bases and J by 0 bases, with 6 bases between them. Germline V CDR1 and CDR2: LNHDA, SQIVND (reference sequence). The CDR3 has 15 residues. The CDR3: CASSIEGNSNQPQHF. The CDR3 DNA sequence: TGTGCCAGTAGTATAGAGGGCAATAGCAATCAGCCCCAGCATTTT.

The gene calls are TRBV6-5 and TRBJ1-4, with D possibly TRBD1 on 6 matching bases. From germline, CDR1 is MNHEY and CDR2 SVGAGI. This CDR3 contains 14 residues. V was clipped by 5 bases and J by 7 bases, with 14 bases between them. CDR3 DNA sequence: TGTGCCAGCAGTCCACAGGGTCGAGCTGAAAAACTGTTTTTT. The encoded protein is CASSPQGRAEKLFF.

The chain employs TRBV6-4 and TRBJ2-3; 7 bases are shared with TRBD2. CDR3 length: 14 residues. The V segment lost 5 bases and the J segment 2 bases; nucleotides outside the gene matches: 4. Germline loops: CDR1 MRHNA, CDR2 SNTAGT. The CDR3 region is CASSTGGPTDTQYF. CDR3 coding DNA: TGTGCCAGCAGTACGGGAGGTCCCACAGATACGCAGTATTTT.

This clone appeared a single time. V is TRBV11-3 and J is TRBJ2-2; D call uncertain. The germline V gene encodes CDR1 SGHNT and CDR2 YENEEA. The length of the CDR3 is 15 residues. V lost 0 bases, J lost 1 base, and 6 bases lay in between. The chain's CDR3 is CASSLDPVNTGELFF. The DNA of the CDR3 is TGTGCCAGCAGCTTAGATCCAGTGAACACCGGGGAGCTGTTTTTT.

CDR3 region: CASSPPPGINTEAFF. DNA for the CDR3: TGTGCCAGCAGTCCCCCTCCAGGGATAAACACTGAAGCTTTCTTT. The rearrangement uses TRBV27 and TRBJ1-1; the D gene is possibly TRBD1 (5 bases). CDR3 length: 15 amino acids. Germline assignment: CDR1 MNHEY and CDR2 SMNVEV (reference sequence). Deletions cut 5 bases from V and 2 bases from J, with 15 bases between.

CDR3 protein: CASSSTSGRSPYEQYF. CDR3 in DNA: TGTGCCAGCAGTTCGACTAGCGGGAGGTCCCCCTACGAGCAGTACTTC. The chain combines TRBV28 with TRBJ2-7; TRBD2 matches 13 bases. Germline CDR1 reads MDHEN; CDR2 reads SYDVKM. V shed 4 bases and J 2 bases; nucleotides not matched to a gene: 5. The CDR3 sequence is 16 residues long.

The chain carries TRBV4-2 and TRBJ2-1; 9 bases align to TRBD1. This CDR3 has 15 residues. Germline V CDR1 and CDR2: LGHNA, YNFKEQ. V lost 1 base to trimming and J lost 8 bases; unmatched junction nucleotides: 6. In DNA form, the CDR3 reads TGTGCCAGCAGCCAAGGGGTACAGGGGGCCTATGAGCAGTTCTTC. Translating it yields CASSQGVQGAYEQFF.

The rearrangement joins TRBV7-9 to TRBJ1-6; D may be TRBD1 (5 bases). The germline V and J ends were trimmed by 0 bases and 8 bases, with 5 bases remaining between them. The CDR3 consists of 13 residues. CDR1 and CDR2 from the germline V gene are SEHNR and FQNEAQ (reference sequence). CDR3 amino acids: CASSLAGDSPLHF. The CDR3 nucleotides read TGTGCCAGCAGCTTAGCGGGGGATTCACCCCTCCACTTT.